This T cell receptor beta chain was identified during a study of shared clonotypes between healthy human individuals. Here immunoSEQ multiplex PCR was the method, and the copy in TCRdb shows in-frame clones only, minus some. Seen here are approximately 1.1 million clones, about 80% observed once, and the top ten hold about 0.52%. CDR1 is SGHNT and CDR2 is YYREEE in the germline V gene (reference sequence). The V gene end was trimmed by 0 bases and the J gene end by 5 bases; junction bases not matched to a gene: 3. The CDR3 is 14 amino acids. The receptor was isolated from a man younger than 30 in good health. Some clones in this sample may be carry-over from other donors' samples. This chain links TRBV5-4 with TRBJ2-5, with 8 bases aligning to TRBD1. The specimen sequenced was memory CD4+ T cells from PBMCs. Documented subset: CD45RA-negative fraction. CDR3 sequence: CASSLDRGVETQYF. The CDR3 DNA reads TGTGCCAGCAGCTTGGACAGGGGGGTCGAGACCCAGTACTTC. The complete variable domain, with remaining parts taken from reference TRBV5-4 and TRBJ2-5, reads ETGVTQSPTHLIKTRGQQVTLRCSSQSGHNTVSWYQQALGQGPQFIFQYYREEENGRGNFPPRFSGLQFPNYSSELNVNALELDDSALYLCASSLDRGVETQYFGPGTRLLVL.